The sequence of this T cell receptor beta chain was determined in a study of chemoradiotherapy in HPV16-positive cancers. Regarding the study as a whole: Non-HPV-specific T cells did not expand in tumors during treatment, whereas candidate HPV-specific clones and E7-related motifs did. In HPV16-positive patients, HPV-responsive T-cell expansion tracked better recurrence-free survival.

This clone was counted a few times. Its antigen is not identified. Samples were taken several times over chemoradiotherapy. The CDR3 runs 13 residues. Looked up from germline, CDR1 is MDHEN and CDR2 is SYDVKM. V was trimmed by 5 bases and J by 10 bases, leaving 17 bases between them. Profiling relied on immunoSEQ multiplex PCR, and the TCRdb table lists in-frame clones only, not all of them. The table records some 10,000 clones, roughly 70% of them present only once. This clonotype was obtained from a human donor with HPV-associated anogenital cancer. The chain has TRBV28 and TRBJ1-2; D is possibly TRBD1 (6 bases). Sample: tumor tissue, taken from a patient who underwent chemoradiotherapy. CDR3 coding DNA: TGTGCCAGCAGTGGGGGGCACCGATTAGACTACACCTTC. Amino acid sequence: CASSGGHRLDYTF.